Listed below are T cell receptor beta chains from one sample, sequenced in a study of shared clonotypes between healthy human individuals. Using immunoSEQ multiplex PCR, the repertoire was profiled, and TCRdb retains in-frame clones only, with some absent. The table shows some 2 million clones, with approximately 94% occurring only once. Input material: naive CD8+ T cells sorted from blood. The receptors derive from a man between 18 and 35 years old in good health. Each CDR3 is given with its conserved first and last residue. A D gene is named only where the DNA matches it firmly. Clone size is stated in some rows and not others, as once, few, many or a class when expanded.

TRBJ2-3 TRBD2 - TRBV9 TGTGCCAGCAGCGCGTACCTAGCGGCTGGCACAGATACGCAGTATTTT CASSAYLAAGTDTQYF
TRBJ1-3 - - TRBV9 TGTGCCAGCAGCGTAGGGGGAGCCCTCGGGAACACCATATATTTT CASSVGGALGNTIYF
TRBJ1-6 TRBD1 - TRBV9 TGTGCCAGCAGCCCAGGGGGAGAAGATTCACCCCTCCACTTT CASSPGGEDSPLHF
TRBJ1-2 - - TRBV30 TGTGCCTGGAGTGAAATAGGACACAAGAACTATGGCTACACCTTC CAWSEIGHKNYGYTF
TRBJ1-5 - - TRBV10-2 TGCGCCAGCAGTGAGTCGGGGGGTGGCAATCAGCCCCAGCATTTT CASSESGGGNQPQHF
TRBJ1-2 - - TRBV6-1 TGTGCCAGCAGTGACAATGGGGCGGGTGGCTACACCTTC CASSDNGAGGYTF
TRBJ2-3 - - TRBV6-5 TGTGCCAGCAGGTCCCATACAGAATCGCAGTATTTT CASRSHTESQYF
TRBJ2-2 - - TRBV9 TGTGCCAGCAGCGTAGCAGGGAACGGGGAGCTGTTTTTT CASSVAGNGELFF
TRBJ2-7 TRBD2 once TRBV7-2 TGTGCCAGCAGCTTAGAGTGGGTGGGGACTAGCGGAGTTCCCTACGAGCAGTACTTC CASSLEWVGTSGVPYEQYF
TRBJ2-7 - - TRBV27 TGTGCCAGCAGTTTGGGGTCCAGGGGACACGAGCAGTACTTC CASSLGSRGHEQYF